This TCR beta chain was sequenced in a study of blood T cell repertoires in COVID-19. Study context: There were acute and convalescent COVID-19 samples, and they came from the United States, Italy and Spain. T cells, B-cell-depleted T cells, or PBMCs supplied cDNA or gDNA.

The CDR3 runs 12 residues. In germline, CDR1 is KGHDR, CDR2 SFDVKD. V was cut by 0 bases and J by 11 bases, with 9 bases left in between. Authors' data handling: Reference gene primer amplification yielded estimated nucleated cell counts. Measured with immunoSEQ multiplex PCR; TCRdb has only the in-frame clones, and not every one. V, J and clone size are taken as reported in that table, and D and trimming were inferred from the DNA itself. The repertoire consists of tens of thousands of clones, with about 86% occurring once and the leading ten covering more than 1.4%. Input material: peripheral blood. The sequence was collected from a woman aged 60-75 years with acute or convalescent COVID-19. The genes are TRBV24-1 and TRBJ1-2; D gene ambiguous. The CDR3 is CATSDLSWAYTF. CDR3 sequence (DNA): TGTGCCACCAGTGATTTGTCCTGGGCATACACCTTC.